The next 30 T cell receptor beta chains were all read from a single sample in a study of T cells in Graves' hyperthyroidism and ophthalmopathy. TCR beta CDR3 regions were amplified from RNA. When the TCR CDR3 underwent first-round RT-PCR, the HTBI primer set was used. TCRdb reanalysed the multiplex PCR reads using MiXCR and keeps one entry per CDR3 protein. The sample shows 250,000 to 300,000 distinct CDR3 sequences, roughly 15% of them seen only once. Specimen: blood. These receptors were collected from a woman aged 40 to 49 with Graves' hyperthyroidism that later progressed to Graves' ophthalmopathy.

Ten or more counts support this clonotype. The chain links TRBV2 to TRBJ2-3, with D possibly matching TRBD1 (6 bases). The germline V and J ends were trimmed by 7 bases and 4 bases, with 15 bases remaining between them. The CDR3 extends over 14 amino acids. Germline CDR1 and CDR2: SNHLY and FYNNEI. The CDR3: CASILGAGSDTQYF. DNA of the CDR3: TGTGCCAGCATCCTGGGGGCAGGTTCAGATACGCAGTATTTT.

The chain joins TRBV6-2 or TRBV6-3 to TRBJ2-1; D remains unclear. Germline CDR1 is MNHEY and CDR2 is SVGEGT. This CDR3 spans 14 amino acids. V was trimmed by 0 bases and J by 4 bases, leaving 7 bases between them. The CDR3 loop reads CASSYSKEYNEQFF. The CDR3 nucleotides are TGTGCCAGCAGTTACTCGAAGGAGTACAATGAGCAGTTCTTC.

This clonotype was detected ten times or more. The DNA for the CDR3 is TGTGCCAGCAGTGTAGAAGGGATTGACCGTAATGAGCAGTTCTTC. Encoded protein: CASSVEGIDRNEQFF. The V call is TRBV12-3 or TRBV12-4, the J call TRBJ2-1; D uncertain. V shed 5 bases and J shed 7 bases, with 18 bases lying between them. This CDR3 contains 15 residues.

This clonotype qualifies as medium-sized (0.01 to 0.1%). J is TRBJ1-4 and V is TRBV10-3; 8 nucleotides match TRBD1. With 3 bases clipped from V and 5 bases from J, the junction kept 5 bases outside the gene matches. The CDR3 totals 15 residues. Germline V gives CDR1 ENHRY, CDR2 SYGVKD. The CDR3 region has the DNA TGTGCCATCAGTGAAGTGACAGGGGCAAATGAAAAACTGTTTTTT. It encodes CAISEVTGANEKLFF.

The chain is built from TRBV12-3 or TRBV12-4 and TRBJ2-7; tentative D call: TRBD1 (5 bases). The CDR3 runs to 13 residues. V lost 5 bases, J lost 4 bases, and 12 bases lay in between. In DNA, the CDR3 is TGTGCCAGCAGTGAACAGGTTGAGTACGAGCAGTACTTC. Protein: CASSEQVEYEQYF.

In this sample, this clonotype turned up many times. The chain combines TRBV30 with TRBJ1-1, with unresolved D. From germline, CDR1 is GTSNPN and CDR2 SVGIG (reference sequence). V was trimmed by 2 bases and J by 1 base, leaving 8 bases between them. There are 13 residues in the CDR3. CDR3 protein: CAWSWVRNTEAFF. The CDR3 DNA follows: TGTGCCTGGAGTTGGGTCAGGAACACTGAAGCTTTCTTT. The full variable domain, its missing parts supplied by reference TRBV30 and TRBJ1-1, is SQTIHQWPATLVQPVGSPLSLECTVEGTSNPNLYWYRQAAGRGLQLLFYSVGIGQISSEVPQNLSASRPQDRQFILSSKKLLLSDSGFYLCAWSWVRNTEAFFGQGTRLTVV.

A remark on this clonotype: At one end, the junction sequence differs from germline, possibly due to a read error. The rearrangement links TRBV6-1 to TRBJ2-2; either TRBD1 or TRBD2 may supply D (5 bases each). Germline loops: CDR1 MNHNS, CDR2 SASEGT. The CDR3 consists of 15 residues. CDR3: CASRLGRGVAGELFF. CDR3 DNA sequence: TGTGCTAGCAGGTTGGGAAGGGGAGTTGCCGGGGAGCTGTTTTTT.

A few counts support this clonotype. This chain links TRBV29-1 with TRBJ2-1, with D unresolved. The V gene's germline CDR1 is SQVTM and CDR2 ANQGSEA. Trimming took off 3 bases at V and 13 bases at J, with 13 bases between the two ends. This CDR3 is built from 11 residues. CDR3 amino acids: CSVDLRVGQFF. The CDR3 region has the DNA TGCAGCGTTGATCTCCGGGTCGGTCAGTTCTTC.

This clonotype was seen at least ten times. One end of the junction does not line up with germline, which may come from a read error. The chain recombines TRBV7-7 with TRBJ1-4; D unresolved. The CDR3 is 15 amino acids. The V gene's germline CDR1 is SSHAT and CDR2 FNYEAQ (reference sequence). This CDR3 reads CASSPSFSFGEKLFF. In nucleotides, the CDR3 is TGTGCTAGCAGCCCTTCGTTCTCTTTTGGGGAAAAACTGTTTTTT.

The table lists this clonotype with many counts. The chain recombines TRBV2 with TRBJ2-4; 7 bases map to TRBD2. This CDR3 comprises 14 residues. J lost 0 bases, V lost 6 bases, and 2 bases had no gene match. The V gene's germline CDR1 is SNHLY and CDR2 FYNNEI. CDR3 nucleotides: TGTGCCAGCAGGCGCGGGGGAGCCAAAAACATTCAGTACTTC. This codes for CASRRGGAKNIQYF. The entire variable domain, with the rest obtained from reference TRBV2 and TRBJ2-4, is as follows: EPEVTQTPSHQVTQMGQEVILRCVPISNHLYFYWYRQILGQKVEFLVSFYNNEISEKSEIFDDQFSVERPDGSNFTLKIRSTKLEDSAMYFCASRRGGAKNIQYFGAGTRLSVL.

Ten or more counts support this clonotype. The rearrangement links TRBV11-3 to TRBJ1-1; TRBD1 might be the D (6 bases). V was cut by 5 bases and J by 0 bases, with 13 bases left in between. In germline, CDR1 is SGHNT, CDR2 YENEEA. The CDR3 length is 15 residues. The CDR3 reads CASSPGGSLNTEAFF. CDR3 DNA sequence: TGTGCCAGCAGCCCTGGGGGCAGCCTGAACACTGAAGCTTTCTTT.

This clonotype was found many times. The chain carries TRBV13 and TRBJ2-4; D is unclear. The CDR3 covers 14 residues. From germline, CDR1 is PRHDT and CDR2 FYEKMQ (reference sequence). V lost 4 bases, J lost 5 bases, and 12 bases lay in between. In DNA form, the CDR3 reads TGTGCCAGCAGCTCAAGGTGGGCTGAAAACATTCAGTACTTC. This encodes CASSSRWAENIQYF.

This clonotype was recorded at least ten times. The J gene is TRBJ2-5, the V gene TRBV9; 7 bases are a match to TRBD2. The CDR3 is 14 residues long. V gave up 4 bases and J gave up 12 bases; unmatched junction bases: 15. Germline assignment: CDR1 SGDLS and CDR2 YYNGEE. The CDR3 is CASSPSRASAGEYF. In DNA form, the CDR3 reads TGTGCCAGCAGCCCTTCCCGGGCGTCCGCGGGGGAGTACTTC.

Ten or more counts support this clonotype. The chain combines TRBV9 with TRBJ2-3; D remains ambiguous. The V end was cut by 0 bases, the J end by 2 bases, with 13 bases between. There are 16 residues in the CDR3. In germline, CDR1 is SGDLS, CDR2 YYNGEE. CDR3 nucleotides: TGTGCCAGCAGCGTAGGAGTCTCCGGTTTCACAGATACGCAGTATTTT. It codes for CASSVGVSGFTDTQYF.

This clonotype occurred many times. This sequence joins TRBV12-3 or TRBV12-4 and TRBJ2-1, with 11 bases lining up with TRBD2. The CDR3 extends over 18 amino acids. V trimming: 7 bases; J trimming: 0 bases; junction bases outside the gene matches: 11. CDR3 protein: CASTGTSGSLSSYNEQFF. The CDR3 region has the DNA TGTGCCAGCACCGGGACTAGCGGTTCCCTGAGCTCCTACAATGAGCAGTTCTTC.

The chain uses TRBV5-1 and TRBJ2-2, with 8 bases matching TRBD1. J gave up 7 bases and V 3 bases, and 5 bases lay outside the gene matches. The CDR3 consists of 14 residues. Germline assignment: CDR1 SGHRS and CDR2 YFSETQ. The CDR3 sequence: CASSSGQGLGELFF. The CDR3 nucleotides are TGCGCCAGCAGCTCCGGACAGGGTCTCGGGGAGCTGTTTTTT.

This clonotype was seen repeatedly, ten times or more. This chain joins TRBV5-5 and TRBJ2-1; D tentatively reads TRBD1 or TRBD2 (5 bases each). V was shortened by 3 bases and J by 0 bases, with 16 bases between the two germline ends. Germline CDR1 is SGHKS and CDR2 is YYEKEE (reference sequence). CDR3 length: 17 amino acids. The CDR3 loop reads CASSYSGRLGSYNEQFF. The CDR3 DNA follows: TGTGCCAGCAGCTACTCGGGGCGGCTAGGCTCCTACAATGAGCAGTTCTTC.

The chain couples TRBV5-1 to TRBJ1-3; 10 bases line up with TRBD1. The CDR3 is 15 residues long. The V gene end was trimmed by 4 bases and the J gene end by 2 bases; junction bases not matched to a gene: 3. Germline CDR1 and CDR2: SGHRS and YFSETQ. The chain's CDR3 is CASSTTGGTGNTIYF. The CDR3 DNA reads TGCGCCAGCAGCACGACAGGGGGCACTGGAAACACCATATATTTT.

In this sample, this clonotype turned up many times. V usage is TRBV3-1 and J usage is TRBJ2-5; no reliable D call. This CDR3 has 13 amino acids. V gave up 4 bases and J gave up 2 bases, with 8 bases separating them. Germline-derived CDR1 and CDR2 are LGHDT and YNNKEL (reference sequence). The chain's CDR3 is CASSPAYQETQYF. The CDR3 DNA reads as TGTGCCAGCAGCCCGGCTTATCAAGAGACCCAGTACTTC.

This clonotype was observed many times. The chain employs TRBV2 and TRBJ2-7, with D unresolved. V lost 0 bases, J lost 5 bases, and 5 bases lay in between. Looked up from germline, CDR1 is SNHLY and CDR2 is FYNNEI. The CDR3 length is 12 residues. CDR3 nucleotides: TGTGCCAGCAGTGAAGCTTTGGACGAGCAGTACTTC. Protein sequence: CASSEALDEQYF.

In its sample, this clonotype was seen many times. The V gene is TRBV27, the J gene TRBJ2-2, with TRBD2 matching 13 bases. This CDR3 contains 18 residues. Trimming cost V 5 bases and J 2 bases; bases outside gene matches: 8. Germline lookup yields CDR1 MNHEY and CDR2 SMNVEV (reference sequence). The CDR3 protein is CASSPSGTSGVNTGELFF. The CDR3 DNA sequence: TGTGCCAGCAGTCCCTCCGGGACTAGCGGGGTAAACACCGGGGAGCTGTTTTTT.

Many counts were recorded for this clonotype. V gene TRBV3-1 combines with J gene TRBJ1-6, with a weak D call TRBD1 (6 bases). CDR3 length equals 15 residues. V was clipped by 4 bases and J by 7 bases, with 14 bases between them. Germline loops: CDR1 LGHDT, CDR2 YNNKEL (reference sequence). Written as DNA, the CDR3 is TGTGCCAGCAGCCTTAGGGCAGGACAGAATTCACCCCTCCACTTT. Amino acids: CASSLRAGQNSPLHF.

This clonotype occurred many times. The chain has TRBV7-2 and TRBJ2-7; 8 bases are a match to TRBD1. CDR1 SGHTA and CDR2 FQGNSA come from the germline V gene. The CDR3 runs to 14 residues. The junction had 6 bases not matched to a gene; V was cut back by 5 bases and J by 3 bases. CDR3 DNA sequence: TGTGCCAGCAGCATGGACAGGGCTAACTACGAGCAGTACTTC. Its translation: CASSMDRANYEQYF.

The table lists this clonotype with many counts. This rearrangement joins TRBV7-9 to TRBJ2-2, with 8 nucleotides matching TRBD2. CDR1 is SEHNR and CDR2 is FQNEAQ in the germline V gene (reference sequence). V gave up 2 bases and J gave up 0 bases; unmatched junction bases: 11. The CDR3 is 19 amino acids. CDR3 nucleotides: TGTGCCAGCAGCTTATATCCTAAGCGGGGGAACTCGAACACCGGGGAGCTGTTTTTT. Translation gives CASSLYPKRGNSNTGELFF.

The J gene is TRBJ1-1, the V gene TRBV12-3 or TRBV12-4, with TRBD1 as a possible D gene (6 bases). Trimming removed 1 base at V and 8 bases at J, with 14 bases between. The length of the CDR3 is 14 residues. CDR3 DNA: TGTGCCAGCAGTTTAGGAGGGGGGGCGTCCGAAGCTTTCTTT. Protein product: CASSLGGGASEAFF.

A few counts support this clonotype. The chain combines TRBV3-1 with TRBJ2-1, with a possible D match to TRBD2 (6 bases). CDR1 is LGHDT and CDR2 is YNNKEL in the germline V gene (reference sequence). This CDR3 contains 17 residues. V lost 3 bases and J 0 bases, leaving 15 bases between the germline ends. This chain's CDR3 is CASSHNSGLGSYNEQFF. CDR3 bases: TGTGCCAGCAGCCACAACTCGGGACTTGGCTCCTACAATGAGCAGTTCTTC.

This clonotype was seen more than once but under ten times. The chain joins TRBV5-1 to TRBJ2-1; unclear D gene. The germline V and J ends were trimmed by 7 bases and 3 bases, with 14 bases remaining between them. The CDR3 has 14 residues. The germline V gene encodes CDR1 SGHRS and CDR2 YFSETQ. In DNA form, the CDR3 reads TGCGCCAGCCGGGCTGGGGAAGTCTACAATGAGCAGTTCTTC. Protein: CASRAGEVYNEQFF.

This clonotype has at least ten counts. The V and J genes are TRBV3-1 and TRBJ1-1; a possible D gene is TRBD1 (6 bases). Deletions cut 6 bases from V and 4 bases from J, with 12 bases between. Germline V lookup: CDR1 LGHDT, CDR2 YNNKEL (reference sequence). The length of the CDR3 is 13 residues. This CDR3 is CASRLGGGTEAFF. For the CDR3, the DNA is TGTGCCAGCAGGCTAGGGGGTGGCACTGAAGCTTTCTTT.

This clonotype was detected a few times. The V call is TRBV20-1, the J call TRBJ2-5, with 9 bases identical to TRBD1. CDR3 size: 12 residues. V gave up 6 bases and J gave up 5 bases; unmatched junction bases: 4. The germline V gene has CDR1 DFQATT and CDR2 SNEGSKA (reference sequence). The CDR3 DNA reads TGCAGTGCCAACAGGGGGCCTGAGACCCAGTACTTC. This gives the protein CSANRGPETQYF.

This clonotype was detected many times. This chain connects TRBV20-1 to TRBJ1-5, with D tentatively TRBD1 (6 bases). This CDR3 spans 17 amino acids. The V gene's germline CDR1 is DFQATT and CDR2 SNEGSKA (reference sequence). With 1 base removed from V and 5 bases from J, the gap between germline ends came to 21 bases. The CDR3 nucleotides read TGCAGTGCTAGAGGCGGGGGCAGGACACGGGGCGATCAGCCCCAGCATTTT. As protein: CSARGGGRTRGDQPQHF.